These T cell receptor beta chains were read from a single sample in a study of T cells after yellow fever vaccination. Each CDR3 protein is one row after TCRdb ran MiXCR on the 5' RACE reads. The top ten hold about 38% of the sample, which has 85,000 to 100,000 distinct CDR3 sequences, approximately 6.3% seen once. The sample consisted of CD8+ T cells sorted from PBMCs, taken 10 days after the yellow fever booster vaccination. Receptors originate from a man aged 18 to 29 who received the YFV17D yellow fever vaccine. Both conserved end residues are part of each CDR3. The D gene is left open where the match is weak. A clone size is listed for some rows: how often the clone was seen (once, few, many), or a class if it is expanded.

clone size	D gene	V gene	J gene	CDR3 protein	CDR3 DNA
few	NA	TRBV7-9	TRBJ1-3	CASSHTSSGIGDTIYF	TGTGCCAGCAGCCACACCTCTTCAGGGATCGGGGACACCATATATTTT
many	NA	TRBV4-1	TRBJ1-4	CASSLSTPRQARDEKLFF	TGCGCCAGCAGCCTCTCAACTCCGCGACAGGCTAGGGATGAAAAACTGTTTTTT
NA	NA	TRBV29-1	TRBJ2-5	CSVGPRGKGETQYF	TGCAGCGTTGGCCCGAGGGGCAAAGGGGAGACCCAGTACTTC
many	NA	TRBV7-6	TRBJ2-5	CASSLITTEQETQYF	TGTGCCAGCAGCTTAATCACGACGGAGCAAGAGACCCAGTACTTC
few	TRBD1	TRBV7-9	TRBJ1-1	CASSPTGQGVTEAFF	TGTGCCAGCAGCCCAACGGGACAGGGGGTCACTGAAGCTTTCTTT
NA	NA	TRBV25-1	TRBJ1-2	CASSAGNGYTF	TGTGCCAGTTCTGCGGGAAATGGCTACACCTTC
NA	NA	TRBV4-1	TRBJ2-1	CASSQDPGQRYNEQSF	TGCGCCAGCAGCCAAGATCCGGGACAAAGGTACAATGAGCAGTCCTTC
NA	NA	TRBV4-1	TRBJ2-2	CASSQAENTGELFF	TGCGCCAGCAGCCAAGCAGAGAACACCGGGGAGCTGTTTTTT
few	TRBD2	TRBV12-3/TRBV12-4	TRBJ2-5	CASSLPSGLAVETQYF	TGTGCCAGCAGTTTACCCTCCGGACTAGCCGTGGAGACCCAGTACTTC
many	NA	TRBV7-9	TRBJ2-2	CASSSWDSNTGELFF	TGTGCCAGCAGCTCATGGGATAGCAACACCGGGGAGCTGTTTTTT
few	NA	TRBV12-3/TRBV12-4	TRBJ1-5	CASSLGTKGNQPQHF	TGTGCCAGCAGTTTAGGGACAAAAGGCAATCAGCCCCAGCATTTT
NA	TRBD2	TRBV12-3/TRBV12-4	TRBJ2-3	CASRDAGTSMLADTQYF	TGTGCCAGCAGAGACGCCGGGACTAGCATGCTCGCAGATACGCAGTATTTT
many	TRBD1	TRBV5-6	TRBJ2-1	CASSATDRGSYNEQFF	TGTGCCAGCAGTGCCACCGACAGGGGGTCCTACAATGAGCAGTTCTTC
few	NA	TRBV4-1	TRBJ2-7	CASSQGTGTITYEQYF	TGCGCCAGCAGCCAAGGAACAGGTACAATAACCTACGAGCAGTACTTC
few	NA	TRBV2	TRBJ2-1	CASSELFLGQGVPYNEQFF	TGTGCCAGCAGTGAATTGTTTTTAGGGCAGGGCGTACCCTACAATGAGCAGTTCTTC
NA	TRBD1	TRBV5-1	TRBJ1-2	CASSEGQGIYGYTF	TGCGCCAGCTCAGAAGGACAGGGAATCTATGGCTACACCTTC
NA	NA	TRBV6-2/TRBV6-3	TRBJ2-3	CASTYGAATATEYF	TGTGCCAGCACCTACGGGGCCGCGACAGCTACGGAGTATTTT
few	NA	TRBV19	TRBJ1-3	CASKPPGILGNTIYF	TGTGCCAGCAAACCGCCGGGAATCCTTGGAAACACCATATATTTT
many	TRBD2	TRBV4-3	TRBJ2-3	CASSQEVAGARDTQYF	TGCGCCAGCAGCCAAGAAGTAGCGGGGGCTCGAGATACGCAGTATTTT
NA	TRBD1	TRBV25-1	TRBJ1-2	CASSAGTGYTF	TGTGCCAGCAGTGCCGGGACAGGGTACACCTTC
NA	NA	TRBV11-2	TRBJ2-3	CASSLERSRDTQYF	TGTGCCAGCAGCTTAGAACGCTCGAGGGATACGCAGTATTTT
few	TRBD1	TRBV6-5	TRBJ2-7	CASSYRSGGPYEQYF	TGTGCCAGCAGTTACCGGTCAGGGGGCCCCTACGAGCAGTACTTC
many	NA	TRBV24-1	TRBJ2-2	CATSDFQTWNTGELFF	TGTGCCACCAGTGATTTCCAGACTTGGAACACCGGGGAGCTGTTTTTT
few	NA	TRBV5-5	TRBJ2-5	CASSPHRVVETQYF	TGTGCCAGCAGTCCCCACAGGGTGGTGGAGACCCAGTACTTC
many	NA	TRBV7-9	TRBJ1-5	CASTAYDQPQHF	TGTGCCAGCACAGCCTATGATCAGCCCCAGCATTTT
many	NA	TRBV10-3	TRBJ2-3	CAIRPLETESTDTQYF	TGTGCCATCAGGCCACTTGAGACCGAGAGCACAGATACGCAGTATTTT
few	TRBD1	TRBV5-1	TRBJ2-5	CASSGDREETQYF	TGCGCCAGCAGCGGTGACAGGGAAGAGACCCAGTACTTC